This T cell receptor (beta chain) was identified in a study of blood T cell repertoires in COVID-19. Background on the study: In each case, the material was cDNA or gDNA derived from T cells, B-cell-depleted T cells, or PBMCs.

Germline CDR1 is MNHEY and CDR2 is SVGAGI. The length of the CDR3 is 15 residues. After removal of 5 bases from V and 4 bases from J, the junction contained 5 bases not matched to a gene. Notes on this clone: The identical CDR3 is also encoded by other nucleotide sequences in the sample.

Data came from immunoSEQ multiplex PCR; TCRdb stores just in-frame clones and leaves some out. The table shows some 330,000 clones, with 88% occurring only once. Source material: peripheral blood. This sequence was found in a woman aged 45-60 years with active or convalescent COVID-19. The J gene is TRBJ2-6, the V gene TRBV6-5, with 7 bases identical to TRBD2. Here the CDR3 reads CASSPGGSGANVLTF. The CDR3 DNA reads TGTGCCAGCAGTCCGGGGGGATCCGGGGCCAACGTCCTGACTTTC.